The TCR beta chain under discussion was sequenced for a study of PD-1 blockade in classical Hodgkin lymphoma. The study's findings and limits: By cycle point C4D1, TCR diversity had risen significantly in CD4+ cells (but not CD8+ cells). Diversity similar to that of newly diagnosed patients was seen at baseline in complete responders. Reported baseline diversity: healthy donors highest, relapsed/refractory patients lowest.

Germline V gene data show CDR1 as MGHRA and CDR2 as YSYEKL. The CDR3 consists of 16 residues. Deletions cut 4 bases from V and 1 base from J, with 14 bases between. Assay used: immunoSEQ multiplex PCR; TCRdb lists only in-frame clones, some missing. The table records roughly 50,000 clones, almost 90% of them present only once. Of note for this clone: Its specificity is unknown.

Time point specified: cycle 4 day 1 (C4D1), after 5 to 7 weeks of nivolumab. Every patient relapsed after autologous stem cell transplantation, and brentuximab vedotin exposure varied. Patients' outcomes at their best amounted to complete response, partial response or progressive disease. The chain links TRBV4-1 to TRBJ2-1; D uncertain. Sequences were derived from peripheral blood mononuclear cells (PBMCs), sampled before the fourth cycle of nivolumab. This TCR was recovered from a human donor with classical Hodgkin lymphoma. In DNA form, the CDR3 reads TGCGCCAGCAGCCCCGGACGCTTTGGGTCCTACAATGAGCAGTTCTTC. Its translation is CASSPGRFGSYNEQFF.